Below, 28 T cell receptor beta chains from the same sample are listed, as sequenced in a study of T-cell reconstitution after alpha-beta-depleted transplantation in children. Molecular barcoding with unique molecular identifiers was used for the TCRbeta library. TCRdb ran MiXCR on the PCR reads and lists one entry per CDR3 protein. The profile covers about 540,000 distinct CDR3 sequences, with approximately 20% appearing a single time and 3% to 4% taken by the ten largest. Sequencing used PBMCs from the stem cell graft donor, obtained from the stem cell graft. The receptors shown here come from a human donor who donated a stem cell graft to a child with acute lymphoblastic leukemia.

In this sample, this clonotype turned up a few times. J is TRBJ1-1 and V is TRBV7-9; D unclear. V shed 3 bases and J shed 3 bases, with 11 bases lying between them. CDR3 length equals 14 residues. The V gene's germline CDR1 is SEHNR and CDR2 FQNEAQ (reference sequence). The CDR3 nucleotides are TGTGCCAGCAGCTTTACAAACTACTACACTGAAGCTTTCTTT. This translates into CASSFTNYYTEAFF.

The sample holds many counts of this clonotype. This rearrangement joins TRBV5-1 to TRBJ1-2, with 8 bases identical to TRBD1. CDR1 and CDR2 from the germline V gene are SGHRS and YFSETQ. Germline trimming cut 0 bases from V and 3 bases from J; bases unmatched to any gene: 1. The CDR3 sequence is 14 residues long. CDR3 residues: CASSLAGGDYGYTF. The DNA of the CDR3 is TGCGCCAGCAGCTTGGCAGGGGGCGACTATGGCTACACCTTC.

This clonotype was counted a few times. This chain links TRBV5-1 with TRBJ2-7; D call uncertain. Trimming took off 1 base at V and 5 bases at J, with 10 bases between the two ends. This CDR3 is built from 13 residues. Germline V gene lookup returns CDR1 SGHRS and CDR2 YFSETQ. The CDR3 nucleotides are TGCGCCAGCAGCTTGACGCCCGGGCACGAGCAGTACTTC. It encodes CASSLTPGHEQYF.

This clonotype has a handful of counts. The chain links TRBV24-1 to TRBJ1-1; a possible D gene is TRBD1 (5 bases). Between the trimmed V and J ends, which lost 7 bases and 3 bases, there was a span of 14 bases. The germline V gene encodes CDR1 KGHDR and CDR2 SFDVKD. The CDR3 is 14 residues long. CDR3 nucleotide sequence: TGTGCCACCAGCCCCACCGGGGGGGACACTGAAGCTTTCTTT. Translated, it gives CATSPTGGDTEAFF.

The chain carries TRBV27 and TRBJ1-2; unclear D gene. CDR3 size: 13 residues. The germline V gene encodes CDR1 MNHEY and CDR2 SMNVEV (reference sequence). Trimming removed 0 bases at V and 6 bases at J, with 8 bases between. The CDR3 coding sequence is TGTGCCAGCAGTTTATCGACCCTTAATGGCTACACCTTC. Residues: CASSLSTLNGYTF.

This clonotype occurred a few times. The J gene is TRBJ2-1, the V gene TRBV12-3 or TRBV12-4; 7 bases line up with TRBD1. V shed 4 bases and J 2 bases; nucleotides not matched to a gene: 2. This CDR3 region has 14 residues. CDR3 nucleotides: TGTGCCAGCAGTTGGGGGACAGCCTACAATGAGCAGTTCTTC. Encoded protein: CASSWGTAYNEQFF.

This clonotype was observed a handful of times. The chain recombines TRBV6-5 with TRBJ2-7; D is unresolved. The V end lost 2 bases, the J end lost 2 bases, and 10 bases lay between the germline ends. CDR1 is MNHEY, CDR2 SVGAGI, per germline. The CDR3 length is 14 residues. CDR3 protein: CASSYGRDPYEQYF. The CDR3 DNA sequence: TGTGCCAGCAGTTACGGTCGAGACCCCTACGAGCAGTACTTC.

The chain joins TRBV5-1 to TRBJ2-7, with TRBD1 matching 10 bases. V gave up 1 base and J gave up 2 bases; unmatched junction bases: 6. CDR1 and CDR2 from the germline V gene are SGHRS and YFSETQ. CDR3 length: 16 amino acids. The CDR3 spells CASSLFPGQGTYEQYF. Written as DNA, the CDR3 is TGCGCCAGCAGCTTGTTTCCGGGACAGGGGACCTACGAGCAGTACTTC.

The chain couples TRBV27 to TRBJ1-1, with 9 nucleotides matching TRBD1. Trimming removed 3 bases from V and 1 base from J; junction bases left unmatched: 9. The CDR3 is made up of 17 amino acids. From germline, CDR1 is MNHEY and CDR2 SMNVEV (reference sequence). The CDR3 loop is CASSFTGGKGRNTEAFF. In nucleotides, the CDR3 is TGTGCCAGCAGTTTCACAGGGGGCAAAGGAAGGAACACTGAAGCTTTCTTT.

The gene calls are TRBV3-1 and TRBJ2-1; D ambiguous. Trimming removed 5 bases from V and 3 bases from J, with 8 bases in between. The CDR3 runs 13 residues. The V gene's germline CDR1 is LGHDT and CDR2 YNNKEL (reference sequence). The CDR3: CASSSNHYNEQFF. In nucleotides, the CDR3 is TGTGCCAGCAGCTCCAATCACTACAATGAGCAGTTCTTC.

This clonotype was seen a few times. The CDR3, as DNA: TGTGCCAGCAGCCTTGCCGGGACAGTAGGCGAGCAGTACTTC. Amino acid sequence: CASSLAGTVGEQYF. The chain combines TRBV7-9 with TRBJ2-7; 7 bases fit TRBD1. J gave up 6 bases and V 5 bases, and 10 bases lay outside the gene matches. The CDR3 contains 14 residues. CDR1 and CDR2 (germline): SEHNR, FQNEAQ (reference sequence).

This clonotype was seen a few times. This chain joins TRBV7-9 and TRBJ2-1, with 7 positions matching TRBD1. The germline V gene encodes CDR1 SEHNR and CDR2 FQNEAQ (reference sequence). CDR3 size: 15 residues. V lost 3 bases and J lost 3; bases outside the gene matches: 5. In nucleotides, the CDR3 is TGTGCCAGCAGCTTCACGACAGGGTACTACAATGAGCAGTTCTTC. It codes for CASSFTTGYYNEQFF. The full variable domain, its missing parts supplied by reference TRBV7-9 and TRBJ2-1, is DTGVSQNPRHKITKRGQNVTFRCDPISEHNRLYWYRQTLGQGPEFLTYFQNEAQLEKSRLLSDRFSAERPKGSFSTLEIQRTEQGDSAMYLCASSFTTGYYNEQFFGPGTRLTVL.

The CDR3 coding sequence is TGTGCCAGCAGTTTATCTCCAGGGACGGCGAACACCGGGGAGCTGTTTTTT. Translating it yields CASSLSPGTANTGELFF. The rearrangement joins TRBV11-2 to TRBJ2-2; D might be TRBD1 or TRBD2, each matching 5 bases. Per germline, CDR1 SGHAT and CDR2 FQNNGV. The CDR3 length is 17 residues. V was clipped by 6 bases and J by 0 bases, with 17 bases between them.

This chain uses TRBV12-3 or TRBV12-4 with TRBJ1-1; 7 bases map to TRBD1. With 2 bases clipped from V and 0 bases from J, the junction kept 9 bases outside the gene matches. The CDR3 is 17 residues long. The CDR3 bases are TGTGCCAGCAGTTTAAAGACAGGGTACCATATGAACACTGAAGCTTTCTTT. Translation: CASSLKTGYHMNTEAFF.

This clonotype was counted many times. This chain uses TRBV12-3 or TRBV12-4 with TRBJ2-3, with TRBD2 as a possible D gene (5 bases). V lost 3 bases and J 3 bases, leaving 10 bases between the germline ends. The CDR3 consists of 14 residues. The CDR3 bases are TGTGCCAGCAGTTTTGGGCCGGGGACAGATACGCAGTATTTT. Translated: CASSFGPGTDTQYF.

This clonotype was seen more than once but under ten times. The CDR3 nucleotides are TGCGCCAGCAGCTTGGAGAGCCCAAGGAACACCGGGGAGCTGTTTTTT. This encodes CASSLESPRNTGELFF. The V and J genes are TRBV5-1 and TRBJ2-2, with D unclear. V was shortened by 0 bases and J by 1 base, with 10 bases between the two germline ends. Germline CDR1 SGHRS, CDR2 YFSETQ. This CDR3 contains 16 residues.

This clonotype has only a few counts. V gene TRBV4-2 combines with J gene TRBJ2-7, with D perhaps matching TRBD2 (5 bases). Looked up from germline, CDR1 is LGHNA and CDR2 is YNFKEQ. V lost 4 bases and J 7 bases, leaving 11 bases between the germline ends. The CDR3 runs to 12 residues. The CDR3 here is CASSPRGGEQYF. CDR3 nucleotides: TGTGCCAGCAGCCCCCGGGGTGGGGAGCAGTACTTC.

The chain recombines TRBV12-3 or TRBV12-4 with TRBJ1-1, with D unclear. V lost 6 bases and J 4 bases, leaving 15 bases between the germline ends. The CDR3 has 14 amino acids. As DNA, the CDR3 is TGTGCCAGCAGGTACCAGATTTCGGGCACTGAAGCTTTCTTT. Its translation is CASRYQISGTEAFF.

The V gene is TRBV5-1, the J gene TRBJ2-7; D is perhaps TRBD1 (6 bases). The V gene lost 4 bases and the J gene lost 2 bases, with 13 bases spanning the gap. Germline assignment: CDR1 SGHRS and CDR2 YFSETQ. CDR3 length: 14 amino acids. The CDR3 sequence: CASSATGPTYEQYF. In DNA, the CDR3 is TGCGCCAGCAGCGCGACAGGCCCTACCTACGAGCAGTACTTC.

The rearrangement uses TRBV9 and TRBJ1-6, with D perhaps matching TRBD1 (5 bases). Trimming took 1 base from V and 9 from J, leaving 11 bases between them. Germline V gene lookup returns CDR1 SGDLS and CDR2 YYNGEE. This CDR3 is 14 amino acids long. In nucleotides, the CDR3 is TGTGCCAGCAGCGTACGGGGGGTGGGTTCACCCCTCCACTTT. The encoded protein is CASSVRGVGSPLHF.

The chain recombines TRBV25-1 with TRBJ2-1, with D maybe TRBD1 (7 bases). Looked up from germline, CDR1 is MGHDK and CDR2 is SYGVNS. With 4 bases removed from V and 7 bases from J, the gap between germline ends came to 17 bases. The CDR3 spans 15 residues. CDR3 sequence (DNA): TGTGCCAGCAGTGGACAGGGACTCGTAGTGAATGAGCAGTTCTTC. This encodes CASSGQGLVVNEQFF. The variable domain in full, completed from reference TRBV25-1 and TRBJ2-1, reads EADIYQTPRYLVIGTGKKITLECSQTMGHDKMYWYQQDPGMELHLIHYSYGVNSTEKGDLSSESTVSRIRTEHFPLTLESARPSHTSQYLCASSGQGLVVNEQFFGPGTRLTVL.

This chain joins TRBV6-2 or TRBV6-3 and TRBJ2-7; 7 bases are a match to TRBD2. After removal of 3 bases from V and 1 base from J, the junction contained 3 bases not matched to a gene. The length of the CDR3 is 14 residues. CDR1 MNHEY and CDR2 SVGEGT come from the germline V gene. Here the CDR3 reads CASSYAGESYEQYF. CDR3 in DNA: TGTGCCAGCAGTTATGCGGGAGAGTCCTACGAGCAGTACTTC.

This chain uses TRBV3-1 with TRBJ1-4, with a possible D match to TRBD1 (6 bases). The germline CDR1 and CDR2 sequences are LGHDT and YNNKEL (reference sequence). CDR3 length equals 13 residues. V dropped 1 base and J dropped 7 bases, with 7 bases sitting between them. Written as DNA, the CDR3 is TGTGCCAGCAGCCAAGTCAGGGGTGAAAAACTGTTTTTT. Protein product: CASSQVRGEKLFF. Together with reference TRBV3-1 and TRBJ1-4, the CDR3 gives the full variable domain: DTAVSQTPKYLVTQMGNDKSIKCEQNLGHDTMYWYKQDSKKFLKIMFSYNNKELIINETVPNRFSPKSPDKAHLNLHINSLELGDSAVYFCASSQVRGEKLFFGSGTQLSVL.

Only a few counts were recorded for this clonotype. This sequence joins TRBV29-1 and TRBJ2-7, with 9 bases matching TRBD2. This CDR3 contains 13 residues. In germline, CDR1 is SQVTM, CDR2 ANQGSEA. Trimming removed 4 bases from V and 2 bases from J; junction bases left unmatched: 3. This CDR3 reads CSVVAGETYEQYF. The CDR3 DNA is TGCAGCGTTGTAGCGGGGGAGACCTACGAGCAGTACTTC.

The chain carries TRBV10-3 and TRBJ2-1; possible D gene TRBD2, 6 bases. The CDR3 extends over 16 amino acids. The V end lost 2 bases, the J end lost 0 bases, and 11 bases lay between the germline ends. Looked up from germline, CDR1 is ENHRY and CDR2 is SYGVKD. Written as DNA, the CDR3 is TGTGCCATCAGTGAGAATGCGGGGAGCTCCTACAATGAGCAGTTCTTC. As protein: CAISENAGSSYNEQFF.

This chain links TRBV19 with TRBJ2-6; 15 nucleotides align to TRBD2. CDR1 and CDR2 from the germline V gene are LNHDA and SQIVND (reference sequence). The CDR3 sequence is 22 residues long. V trimming: 3 bases; J trimming: 0 bases; junction bases outside the gene matches: 12. CDR3 sequence: CASSMNGPRTSGRGSGANVLTF. CDR3 DNA sequence: TGTGCCAGTAGTATGAATGGTCCTAGGACTAGCGGGAGGGGCTCTGGGGCCAACGTCCTGACTTTC.

This clonotype was observed a few times. The chain has TRBV5-1 and TRBJ2-2; 9 nucleotides match TRBD2. V shed 0 bases and J 1 base; nucleotides not matched to a gene: 4. The CDR3 is 17 residues long. The V gene's germline CDR1 is SGHRS and CDR2 YFSETQ. CDR3 in amino acids: CASSLDQLAGNTGELFF. CDR3 nucleotide sequence: TGCGCCAGCAGCTTGGACCAACTAGCGGGGAACACCGGGGAGCTGTTTTTT.

This clonotype was observed a few times. This sequence joins TRBV20-1 and TRBJ1-5; D uncertain. V was cut by 3 bases and J by 2 bases, with 8 bases left in between. The CDR3 sequence is 13 residues long. Germline V gene data show CDR1 as DFQATT and CDR2 as SNEGSKA (reference sequence). This chain's CDR3 is CSAREQRNQPQHF. The DNA for the CDR3 is TGCAGTGCTAGGGAACAGCGCAATCAGCCCCAGCATTTT.